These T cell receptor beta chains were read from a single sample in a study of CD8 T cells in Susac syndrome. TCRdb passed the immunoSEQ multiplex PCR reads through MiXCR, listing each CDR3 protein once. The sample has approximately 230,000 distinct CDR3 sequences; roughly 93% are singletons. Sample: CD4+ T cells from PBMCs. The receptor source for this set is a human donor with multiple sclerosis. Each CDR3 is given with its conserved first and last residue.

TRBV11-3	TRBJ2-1	CASSSYSGPEQFF
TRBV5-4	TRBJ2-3	CASSLGREGRADTQYF
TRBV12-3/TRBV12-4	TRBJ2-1	CASRTRGGFSYNEQFF
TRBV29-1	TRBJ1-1	CSVEEGANTEVFF
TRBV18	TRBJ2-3	CASSPPGRVTDTQYF
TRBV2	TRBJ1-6	CASSEAPGDNSPLHF
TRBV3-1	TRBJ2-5	CASSQDRRRGGRETQYF
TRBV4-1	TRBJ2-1	CASSQDRGGYNEQFF
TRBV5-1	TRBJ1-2	CASSSGQPNYGYTF
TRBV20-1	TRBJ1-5	CSARDTSHQPQHF
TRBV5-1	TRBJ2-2	CASRDSGNTGELFF
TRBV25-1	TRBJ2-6	CASSAAGSGANVLTF
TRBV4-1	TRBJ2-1	CASSQVGPSGNNEQFF
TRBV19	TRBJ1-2	CASSIDRRGSGYTF
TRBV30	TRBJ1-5	CAWTGGDNQPQHF
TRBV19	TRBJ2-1	CASSPRTSGNEQFF
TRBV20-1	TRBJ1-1	CSAPPQGQSEAFF
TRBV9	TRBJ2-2	CASSLSRLPAAGELFF
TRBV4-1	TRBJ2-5	CASSQGLAGSETQYF
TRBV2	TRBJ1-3	CASSPIPGNTIYF
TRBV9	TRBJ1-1	CASSVDMAMNTEAFF
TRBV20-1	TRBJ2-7	CSAAGQESTYEQYF
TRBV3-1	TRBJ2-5	CASSHSSGGVQETQYF
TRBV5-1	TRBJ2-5	CASSRWGGETQYF
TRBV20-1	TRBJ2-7	CSAPWPGTLNEQYF
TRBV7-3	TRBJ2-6	CASSSFGTPNVLTF
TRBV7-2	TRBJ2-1	CASSLAPTGNEQFF
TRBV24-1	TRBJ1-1	CATSGADGAFF
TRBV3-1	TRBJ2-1	CASSHRLAGGINEQFF
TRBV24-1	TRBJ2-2	CATSDPFTGELFF
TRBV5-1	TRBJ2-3	CASRWTVDTDTQYF
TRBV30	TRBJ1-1	CAWNRQVNTEAFF
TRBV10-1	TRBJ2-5	CASSPIGADETQYF